The 5 T cell receptor beta chains below all came from one sample that was sequenced in a study of glioma-infiltrating T cells after dendritic cell vaccination. This table comes from immunoSEQ multiplex PCR, and its TCRdb copy is limited to in-frame clones, with some not included. The table has 100,000 or so clones, 65% to 85% seen once. Time point here: after dendritic cell vaccination, including at tumor progression/relapse. Here the sequenced sample was blood, taken after dendritic cell vaccination. The receptor source for this set is a human donor with glioblastoma.

A word on this clone: One junction end disagrees with the germline gene, perhaps due to a read error. V usage is TRBV28 and J usage is TRBJ1-3, with TRBD1 identical over 7 bases. The germline CDR1 and CDR2 sequences are MDHEN and SYDVKM. The CDR3 is made up of 17 amino acids. The CDR3 region has the DNA TGTGCCAGCAGCTTATCGTCGACAGGGTGGAAGGGAAACACCATATATTTT. Amino acid sequence: CASSLSSTGWKGNTIYF. Full variable domain (missing parts from reference TRBV28 and TRBJ1-3): DVKVTQSSRYLVKRTGEKVFLECVQDMDHENMFWYRQDPGLGLRLIYFSYDVKMKEKGDIPEGYSVSREKKERFSLILESASTNQTSMYLCASSLSSTGWKGNTIYFGEGSWLTVV.

This clone has more than one count but fewer than ten. In nucleotides, the CDR3 is TGTGCCAGCAGTTTGTCAGGGGGCCGTACTGAAGCTTTCTTT. This gives the protein CASSLSGGRTEAFF. This chain joins TRBV28 and TRBJ1-1, with 8 nucleotides matching TRBD1. This CDR3 has 14 amino acids. CDR1 MDHEN and CDR2 SYDVKM come from the germline V gene. Losses at the gene ends were 3 bases for V and 5 bases for J; bases not matched to a gene: 5. The full variable domain, rest sourced from reference TRBV28 and TRBJ1-1, is DVKVTQSSRYLVKRTGEKVFLECVQDMDHENMFWYRQDPGLGLRLIYFSYDVKMKEKGDIPEGYSVSREKKERFSLILESASTNQTSMYLCASSLSGGRTEAFFGQGTRLTVV.

The chain recombines TRBV10-2 with TRBJ2-3; D is possibly TRBD1 (6 bases). Trimming removed 6 bases from V and 4 bases from J, with 14 bases in between. The length of the CDR3 is 14 residues. Germline V lookup: CDR1 WSHSY, CDR2 SAAADI. The CDR3 DNA reads TGCGCCAGCAGAGATCTGGACAGCCCAGATACGCAGTATTTT. Protein: CASRDLDSPDTQYF.

The V and J genes are TRBV30 and TRBJ1-1, with a possible D match to TRBD1 (6 bases). The ends were cut back, 0 bases at V and 11 bases at J, with 16 bases in the middle. CDR3 length: 13 amino acids. Per germline, CDR1 GTSNPN and CDR2 SVGIG (reference sequence). The CDR3 DNA sequence: TGTGCCTGGAGTGTGGACGGGACAAAAGGGGCTTTCTTT. This gives the protein CAWSVDGTKGAFF.

CDR3 amino acids: CASSEGGQPQHF. Here the CDR3 DNA reads TGTGCCAGCAGTGAGGGGGGTCAGCCCCAGCATTTT. The chain is built from TRBV6-1 and TRBJ1-5; possibly TRBD1 for D (5 bases). The CDR3 is made up of 12 amino acids. The germline V and J ends were trimmed by 3 bases and 6 bases, with 6 bases remaining between them. Germline V gene lookup returns CDR1 MNHNS and CDR2 SASEGT.